This TCR beta chain was obtained from a study of technical replicates of blood from a few donors. The protocol was immunoSEQ multiplex PCR, while the TCRdb copy is restricted to in-frame clones and leaves out a portion. The sample yields about 79,000 clones, approximately 94% seen once. V lost 5 bases and J 5 bases, leaving 19 bases between the germline ends. The germline gives CDR1 SNHLY, CDR2 FYNNEI. The CDR3 sequence is 16 residues long. The sequencing sample was made of T cells isolated from PBMCs. The rearrangement links TRBV2 to TRBJ2-1; possible D gene TRBD1, 6 bases. This clonotype was sampled from a human donor in good health. The CDR3 is CASSPNRVGGHNEQFF. The CDR3 DNA sequence: TGTGCCAGCAGTCCAAACAGGGTTGGGGGACACAATGAGCAGTTCTTC.